The present entry profiles one T cell receptor beta chain with its context. In this sample, this clonotype turned up a few times. Which antigen it targets is not known. No base quality information exists; no much larger clone differs at one position. The source of the sample is a study of identical twins (TCRdb year 2016). Notes on the research overall: To test whether fetal clonotypes persist, this study deep-sequenced TCR alpha and beta repertoires from monozygotic twins, from unrelated adults of various ages, and from cord blood. To rule out contamination, the twin experiments were replicated at different times with different library preparation protocols. Paper-wide results and their limitations: Recombination models systematically underestimated out-of-frame TCR alpha sharing in monozygotic twins but agreed with sharing between unrelated individuals. Because the same donors could not be followed over many years, the conclusions relied on cross-sectional statistical analysis. Fewer insertions were carried by abundant cord blood beta clonotypes; a weaker similar trend was observed in young adult naive repertoires, while no such trend was observed in memory repertoires. Invariant T cells such as MAIT and iNKT could partly confound zero-insertion analyses, though diverse VJ usage argued against this for most clonotypes. Compared with coincidental sharing between unrelated individuals, an excess of low generation-probability sequences was observed among out-of-frame TCR alpha sequences shared between twins. Excess twin sharing in beta out-of-frame sequences was weaker because fewer shared sequences lowered the signal-to-noise ratio.

Only healthy Caucasian donors were included. The receptor library was made with 5' RACE. These reads were obtained on an Illumina HiSeq 2000. Template switching introduced a universal primer binding site; the final cDNA contained a unique molecular identifier, enabling accurate counting of TCR cDNA molecules. Specific primers in the conserved constant-segment region were used to synthesize first-strand cDNA for TCR alpha and beta chains. Each cDNA library was double barcoded, with a SMART-Mk sample barcode plus Illumina barcodes, to control for contamination. TruSeq adapter sequences, together with Illumina sample barcodes, were added in two successive PCR steps. The Illumina HiSeq platform was used with custom primers to sequence TCR alpha and beta cDNA libraries. As for how the authors treated the data: Raw reads were processed with MiGEC to extract unique molecular identifiers, and MiXCR was used to determine CDR3 positions. For each individual, recombination models were inferred using an EM algorithm with the repgenHMM and IGoR tools. Shared clonotypes were analyzed with the tcR package in R, and sharing was normalized by the product of cloneset sizes. To study raw recombination without the effects of thymic and clonal selection, out-of-frame nonproductive sequences were analyzed. TCRdb trimmed the raw reads at Q25, called clones with MiXCR and kept productive beta chains. Each CDR3 protein appears once, grouped with its most common genes and DNA. The V and J calls and clone size come from TCRdb's table, not from the authors' own analysis. The sample yields 1,800,000 or so distinct CDR3 sequences; about 30% were counted once. Under 0.35% of the sample belongs to the ten largest clones.

From cysteine to phenylalanine, the CDR3 is 13 amino acids long. Only the CDR3 part of the read is kept: 39 bases, read in frame from the first base. Via the germline V gene (reference sequence), CDR1 is DFQATT and CDR2 SNEGSKA. At the junction V is shortened by 5 bases and J by 2 bases, with 11 bases in between. This clonotype was sampled from a newborn girl in good health. The chain is made from TRBV20-1 and TRBJ2-3; the D segment is perhaps TRBD1 or TRBD2, each sharing 5 matched bases. Sequencing was carried out using cord blood. The base sequence is TGCAGTGCTGGGGACGGAATCACAGATACGCAGTATTTT. This sequence encodes CSAGDGITDTQYF.